These 23 T cell receptor beta chains originate from one sample sequenced in a study of blood T cell repertoires in COVID-19. Using immunoSEQ multiplex PCR, the repertoire was profiled, and TCRdb retains in-frame clones only, with some absent. In the table there are under 350,000 clones, 85% of which are singletons. Material: peripheral blood. Source of these receptors: a human donor in a cohort sampled during active COVID-19.

This clone appeared a few times. The chain has TRBV24-1 and TRBJ2-3; the D gene is possibly TRBD1 (6 bases). Trimming took 5 bases from V and 0 from J, leaving 17 bases between them. Germline CDR1 and CDR2: KGHDR and SFDVKD. CDR3 length: 17 residues. The CDR3, as DNA: TGTGCCACCAGTGCCATCCAGGGGCTGGGGAGCACAGATACGCAGTATTTT. Amino acid sequence: CATSAIQGLGSTDTQYF.

The V and J genes are TRBV19 and TRBJ1-4; tentative D call: TRBD1 (5 bases). V was clipped by 8 bases and J by 0 bases, with 13 bases between them. Germline V lookup: CDR1 LNHDA, CDR2 SQIVND (reference sequence). CDR3 length: 15 residues. The CDR3 loop reads CASRWGGATNEKLFF. The CDR3 coding sequence is TGTGCCAGTCGGTGGGGGGGTGCAACTAATGAAAAACTGTTTTTT.

The chain joins TRBV14 to TRBJ1-2; 7 bases fit TRBD1. CDR3 length: 13 amino acids. V lost 6 bases and J lost 7; bases outside the gene matches: 8. Germline V gives CDR1 SGHDN, CDR2 FVKESK. CDR3 sequence reads: CASRHMGQIGYTF. DNA for the CDR3: TGTGCCAGCAGGCACATGGGACAGATTGGCTACACCTTC. The entire variable domain, with the rest obtained from reference TRBV14 and TRBJ1-2, is as follows: EAGVTQFPSHSVIEKGQTVTLRCDPISGHDNLYWYRRVMGKEIKFLLHFVKESKQDESGMPNNRFLAERTGGTYSTLKVQPAELEDSGVYFCASRHMGQIGYTFGSGTRLTVV.

J is TRBJ2-7 and V is TRBV21-1; TRBD2 is the table's D call, not checked against the DNA. TRBV21-1 is a documented pseudogene. CDR3 length: 15 amino acids. CDR3 in amino acids: CASSRLAGFNYEQYF. The CDR3 DNA follows: TGTGCCAGCAGCCGGCTGGCGGGGTTTAATTACGAGCAGTACTTC.

The genes are TRBV12-3 or TRBV12-4 and TRBJ2-3; D uncertain. This CDR3 has 12 amino acids. Trimming shortened V by 4 bases and J by 4 bases, and 6 bases separated the two germline ends. Here the CDR3 DNA reads TGTGCCAGCAGTTCAGGCCCAGATACGCAGTATTTT. As protein: CASSSGPDTQYF.

The J gene is TRBJ2-7, the V gene TRBV6-5; 8 bases map to TRBD1. This CDR3 is built from 13 residues. V shed 7 bases, J shed 2 bases, and the junction held 4 bases outside the gene matches. Germline lookup yields CDR1 MNHEY and CDR2 SVGAGI. CDR3 in amino acids: CASIDRGTYEQYF. CDR3 DNA: TGTGCCAGCATCGACAGGGGCACCTACGAGCAGTACTTC.

The J gene is TRBJ1-1, the V gene TRBV6-1; D perhaps matches TRBD1 (5 bases). Trimming removed 2 bases from V and 0 bases from J, with 7 bases in between. CDR3 size: 14 residues. Germline assignment: CDR1 MNHNS and CDR2 SASEGT. This chain's CDR3 is CASSEKGMNTEAFF. The CDR3 coding sequence is TGTGCCAGCAGTGAAAAGGGGATGAACACTGAAGCTTTCTTT.

The chain uses TRBV11-3 and TRBJ2-2; D uncertain. The CDR3 covers 12 residues. Trimming shortened V by 5 bases and J by 7 bases, and 8 bases separated the two germline ends. Germline lookup yields CDR1 SGHNT and CDR2 YENEEA. In nucleotides, the CDR3 is TGTGCCAGCAGCAATCGGTTCGGGGAGCTGTTTTTT. This codes for CASSNRFGELFF.

The CDR3 coding sequence is TGTGCCAGCAGCGGACAGGTCACAGATACGCAGTATTTT. Protein product: CASSGQVTDTQYF. The genes are TRBV7-3 and TRBJ2-3; TRBD1 agrees at 7 bases. Germline-derived CDR1 and CDR2 are SGHTA and FQGTGA. V was clipped by 5 bases and J by 2 bases; unmatched bases: 1. There are 13 residues in the CDR3.

The chain combines TRBV27 with TRBJ2-3; TRBD1 aligns across 12 bases. The CDR3 is 16 residues long. Unmatched junction bases numbered 9, after V lost 5 bases and J lost 6 bases. Germline CDR1 and CDR2: MNHEY and SMNVEV (reference sequence). The CDR3 is CASSPGQGALWDTQYF. In DNA form, the CDR3 reads TGTGCCAGCAGTCCGGGACAGGGGGCGCTCTGGGATACGCAGTATTTT.

For this clone: Within the sample, other DNA sequences also encode this same CDR3. The CDR3 DNA reads as TGTGCCAGCAATCAAGGGGGCAATCAGCCCCAGCATTTT. Amino acids: CASNQGGNQPQHF. The genes are TRBV2 and TRBJ1-5, with D perhaps matching TRBD1 (5 bases). The CDR3 is 13 amino acids. Germline assignment: CDR1 SNHLY and CDR2 FYNNEI. Trimming stripped 7 bases from V and 2 bases from J, with 9 bases between.

The chain uses TRBV4-1 and TRBJ1-2; TRBD1 is a possible D gene (5 bases). The germline V and J ends were trimmed by 2 bases and 1 base, with 14 bases remaining between them. Germline values: CDR1 MGHRA, CDR2 YSYEKL. The CDR3 is 16 amino acids. Here the CDR3 reads CASSQNDRDFNYGYTF. Here the CDR3 DNA reads TGCGCCAGCAGCCAAAATGACAGAGATTTTAACTATGGCTACACCTTC.

To note about this clone: The same CDR3 also results from other DNA sequences found in this sample. The V call is TRBV18, the J call TRBJ2-2; D gene uncertain. Germline CDR1 is KGHSH and CDR2 is LQKENI. Trimming pared 3 bases from V and 0 bases from J, leaving 11 bases between. The CDR3 runs 16 residues. Written as DNA, the CDR3 is TGTGCCAGCTCACCGAGTGGCGGTCCGAACACCGGGGAGCTGTTTTTT. Its protein product is CASSPSGGPNTGELFF. The whole variable domain, filled in from reference TRBV18 and TRBJ2-2, reads NAGVMQNPRHLVRRRGQEARLRCSPMKGHSHVYWYRQLPEEGLKFMVYLQKENIIDESGMPKERFSAEFPKEGPSILRIQQVVRGDSAAYFCASSPSGGPNTGELFFGEGSRLTVL.

This clone was seen a handful of times. The chain couples TRBV3-1 (or the pseudogene TRBV3-2) to TRBJ2-7, with 9 bases aligning to TRBD1. CDR1 LGHDT and CDR2 YNNKEL come from the germline V gene (reference sequence). V lost 0 bases and J lost 12; bases outside the gene matches: 3. The CDR3 is 12 residues long. The CDR3 DNA follows: TGTGCCAGCAGCCAAGATGGGGGACAGGGGTACTTC. The encoded protein is CASSQDGGQGYF.

The table lists this clone with a count of one. This chain links TRBV4-1 with TRBJ1-2, with D perhaps TRBD1 (5 bases). Germline assignment: CDR1 MGHRA and CDR2 YSYEKL. The CDR3 covers 14 residues. V was clipped by 1 base and J by 4 bases, with 10 bases between them. CDR3 sequence: CASSQGQPAYGYTF. CDR3 in DNA: TGCGCCAGCAGCCAAGGACAGCCTGCCTATGGCTACACCTTC.

The chain uses TRBV27 and TRBJ1-5; D might be TRBD1 (5 bases). Germline V lookup: CDR1 MNHEY, CDR2 SMNVEV (reference sequence). The V gene lost 1 base and the J gene lost 1 base, with 17 bases spanning the gap. The CDR3 has 18 residues. This chain's CDR3 is CASSLFSWQGGSNQPQHF. The CDR3 nucleotides read TGTGCCAGCAGTTTATTTTCATGGCAGGGCGGAAGCAATCAGCCCCAGCATTTT.

The rearrangement uses TRBV24-1 and TRBJ1-1, with 7 bases lining up with TRBD1. This CDR3 contains 12 residues. The ends lost 4 bases at V and 7 bases at J; junction bases unmatched: 2. The germline gives CDR1 KGHDR, CDR2 SFDVKD. CDR3 nucleotide sequence: TGTGCCACCAGTGAAGGGGGCATTGAAGCTTTCTTT. Residues: CATSEGGIEAFF.

The CDR3 loop is CASSRTEYNQPQHF. For the CDR3, the DNA is TGTGCCAGTAGTAGAACGGAGTACAATCAGCCCCAGCATTTT. The V call is TRBV19, the J call TRBJ1-5, with D hard to call. CDR3 length equals 14 residues. The germline gives CDR1 LNHDA, CDR2 SQIVND (reference sequence). V lost 4 bases, J lost 3 bases, and 10 bases lay in between.

This clone was counted a single time. The rearrangement uses TRBV2 and TRBJ1-2, with D possibly being TRBD1 (5 bases). Per germline, CDR1 SNHLY and CDR2 FYNNEI. The CDR3 is made up of 13 amino acids. Trimming left V 5 bases short and J 0 bases short, with 7 bases between. Here the CDR3 reads CASSRTTNYGYTF. Here the CDR3 DNA reads TGTGCCAGCAGTCGGACAACTAACTATGGCTACACCTTC.

The CDR3 DNA sequence: TGTGCCAGTTTTCGGACAGAGGGGTACGGGGAGCTGTTTTTT. Its translation: CASFRTEGYGELFF. This rearrangement joins TRBV6-5 to TRBJ2-2; D perhaps matches TRBD1 (6 bases). The CDR3 spans 14 residues. Germline values: CDR1 MNHEY, CDR2 SVGAGI. Trimming cost V 9 bases and J 7 bases, with 18 bases left between them.

The chain uses TRBV2 and TRBJ2-2; 13 nucleotides align to TRBD2. Germline V gene sequence: CDR1 SNHLY, CDR2 FYNNEI. The V gene end was trimmed by 7 bases and the J gene end by 5 bases; junction bases not matched to a gene: 4. CDR3 length: 15 amino acids. CDR3 in DNA: TGTGCCAGCATTAAGGGACTAGCGGGGACCGGGGAGCTGTTTTTT. Translating gives CASIKGLAGTGELFF.

The genes are TRBV7-9 and TRBJ2-1, with D tentatively TRBD2 (6 bases). This CDR3 has 15 amino acids. The germline V and J ends were trimmed by 7 bases and 3 bases, with 16 bases remaining between them. CDR1 and CDR2 from the germline V gene are SEHNR and FQNEAQ (reference sequence). The CDR3 sequence: CASTPSTSFYNEQFF. DNA for the CDR3: TGTGCCAGCACCCCAAGTACTAGCTTCTACAATGAGCAGTTCTTC.

J is TRBJ2-5 and V is TRBV5-4; maybe TRBD1 (5 bases). CDR3 size: 15 residues. Per germline, CDR1 SGHNT and CDR2 YYREEE (reference sequence). V shed 4 bases and J shed 5 bases, with 18 bases lying between them. CDR3 sequence (DNA): TGTGCCAGCAGCCAAAGAGACAGTAAAGGGGAGACCCAGTACTTC. This codes for CASSQRDSKGETQYF.